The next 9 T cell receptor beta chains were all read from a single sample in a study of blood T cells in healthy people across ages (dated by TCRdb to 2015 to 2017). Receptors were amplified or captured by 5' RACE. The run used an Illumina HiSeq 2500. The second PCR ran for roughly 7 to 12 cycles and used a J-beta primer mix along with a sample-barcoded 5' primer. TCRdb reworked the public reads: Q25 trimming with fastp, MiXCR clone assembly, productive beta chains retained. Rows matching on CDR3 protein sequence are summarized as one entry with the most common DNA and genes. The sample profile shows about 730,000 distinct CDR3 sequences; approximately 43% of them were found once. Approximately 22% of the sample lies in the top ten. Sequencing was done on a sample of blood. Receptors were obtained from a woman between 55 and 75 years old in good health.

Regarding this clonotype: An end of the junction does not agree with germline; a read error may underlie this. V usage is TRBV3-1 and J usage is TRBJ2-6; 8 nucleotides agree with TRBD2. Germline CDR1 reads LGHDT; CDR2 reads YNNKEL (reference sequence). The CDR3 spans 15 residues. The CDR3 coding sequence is TGTGCCAGCAGTCTGGTCTCCGGGGGGGCCAACGTCCGGACTTTC. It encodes CASSLVSGGANVRTF.

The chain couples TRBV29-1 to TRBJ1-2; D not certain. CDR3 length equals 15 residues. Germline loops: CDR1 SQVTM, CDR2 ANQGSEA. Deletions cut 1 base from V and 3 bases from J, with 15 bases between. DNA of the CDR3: TGCAGCGTTGAAGTGGTCGCATCCCAATACTATGGCTACACCTTC. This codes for CSVEVVASQYYGYTF.

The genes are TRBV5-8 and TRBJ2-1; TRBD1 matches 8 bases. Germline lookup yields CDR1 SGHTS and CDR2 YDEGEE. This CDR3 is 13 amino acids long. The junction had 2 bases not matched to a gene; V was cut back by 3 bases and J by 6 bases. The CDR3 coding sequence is TGTGCCAGCAGCTGGACAGGGCCCAATGAGCAGTTCTTC. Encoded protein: CASSWTGPNEQFF.

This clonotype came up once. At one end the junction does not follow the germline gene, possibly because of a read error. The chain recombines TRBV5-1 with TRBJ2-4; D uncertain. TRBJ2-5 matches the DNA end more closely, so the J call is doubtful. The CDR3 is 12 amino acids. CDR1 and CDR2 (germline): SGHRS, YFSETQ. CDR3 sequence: CANSSTTETQYF. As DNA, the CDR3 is TGCGCCAACAGCTCCACCACGGAGACCCAGTACTTC.

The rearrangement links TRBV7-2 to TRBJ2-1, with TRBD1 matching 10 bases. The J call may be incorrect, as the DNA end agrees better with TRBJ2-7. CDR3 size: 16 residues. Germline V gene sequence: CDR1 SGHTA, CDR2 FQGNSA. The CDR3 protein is CASSPRGTGAYNEQYF. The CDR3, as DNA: TGTGCCAGCAGCCCGAGAGGGACAGGGGCCTACAATGAGCAGTACTTC.

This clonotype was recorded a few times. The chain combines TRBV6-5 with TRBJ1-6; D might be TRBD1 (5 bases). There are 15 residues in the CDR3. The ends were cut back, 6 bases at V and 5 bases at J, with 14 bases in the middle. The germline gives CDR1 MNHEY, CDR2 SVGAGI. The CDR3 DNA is TGTGCCAGCAGACCCGACAGTTCCAATAATTCACCCCTCCACTTT. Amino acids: CASRPDSSNNSPLHF.

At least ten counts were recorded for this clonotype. Here the CDR3 DNA reads TGTGCCAGCAGCCAAGATTCCGGACTGGTATACGAGCAGTACTTC. It codes for CASSQDSGLVYEQYF. The V and J genes are TRBV4-2 and TRBJ2-7; possible D gene TRBD2, 5 bases. The CDR3 covers 15 residues. Germline CDR1 and CDR2: LGHNA and YNFKEQ. V was pared by 0 bases and J by 4 bases, with 13 bases between.

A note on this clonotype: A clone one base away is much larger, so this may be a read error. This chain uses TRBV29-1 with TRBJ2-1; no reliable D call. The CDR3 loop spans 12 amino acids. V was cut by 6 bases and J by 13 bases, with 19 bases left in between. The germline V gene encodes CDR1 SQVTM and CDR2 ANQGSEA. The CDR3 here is CSVQRESETQFF. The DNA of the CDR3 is TGCAGCGTACAGAGAGAATCAGAGACCCAGTTCTTC.

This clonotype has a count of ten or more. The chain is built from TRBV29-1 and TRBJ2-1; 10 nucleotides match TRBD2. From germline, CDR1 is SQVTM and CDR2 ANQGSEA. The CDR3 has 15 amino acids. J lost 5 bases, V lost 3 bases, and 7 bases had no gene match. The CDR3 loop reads CSVDLAGAGHNEQFF. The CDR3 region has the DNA TGCAGCGTTGACCTAGCGGGGGCAGGGCACAATGAGCAGTTCTTC.